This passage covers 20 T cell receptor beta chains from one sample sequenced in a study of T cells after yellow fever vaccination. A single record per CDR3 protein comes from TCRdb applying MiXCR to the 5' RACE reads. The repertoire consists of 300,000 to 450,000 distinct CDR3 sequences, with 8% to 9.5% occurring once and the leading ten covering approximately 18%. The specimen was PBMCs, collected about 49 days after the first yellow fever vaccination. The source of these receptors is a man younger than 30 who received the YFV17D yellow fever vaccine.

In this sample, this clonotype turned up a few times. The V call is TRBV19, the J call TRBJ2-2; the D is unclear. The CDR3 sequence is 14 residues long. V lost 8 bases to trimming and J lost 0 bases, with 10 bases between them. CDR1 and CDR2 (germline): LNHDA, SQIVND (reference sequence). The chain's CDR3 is CASSWFANTGELFF. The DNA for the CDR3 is TGTGCCAGTTCCTGGTTCGCGAACACCGGGGAGCTGTTTTTT.

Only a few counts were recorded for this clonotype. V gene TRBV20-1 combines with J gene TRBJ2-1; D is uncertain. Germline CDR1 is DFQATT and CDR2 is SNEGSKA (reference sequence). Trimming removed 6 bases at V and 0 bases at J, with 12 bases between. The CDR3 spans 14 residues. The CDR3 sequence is CSAHSRLSYNEQFF. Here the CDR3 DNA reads TGCAGTGCCCACAGCCGCCTCTCCTACAATGAGCAGTTCTTC.

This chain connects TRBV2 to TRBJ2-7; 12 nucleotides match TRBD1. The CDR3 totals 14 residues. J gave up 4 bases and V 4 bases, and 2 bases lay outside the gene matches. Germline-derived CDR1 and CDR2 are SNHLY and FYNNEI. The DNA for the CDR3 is TGTGCCAGCAGTGGGGACAGGGGGCGATACGAGCAGTACTTC. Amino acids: CASSGDRGRYEQYF. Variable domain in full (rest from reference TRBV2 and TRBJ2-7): EPEVTQTPSHQVTQMGQEVILRCVPISNHLYFYWYRQILGQKVEFLVSFYNNEISEKSEIFDDQFSVERPDGSNFTLKIRSTKLEDSAMYFCASSGDRGRYEQYFGPGTRLTVT.

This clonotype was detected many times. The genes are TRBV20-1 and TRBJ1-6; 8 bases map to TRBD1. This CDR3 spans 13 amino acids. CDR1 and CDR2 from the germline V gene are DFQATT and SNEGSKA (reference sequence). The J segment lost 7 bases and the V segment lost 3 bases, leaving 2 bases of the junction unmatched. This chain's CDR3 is CSASTGGNSPLHF. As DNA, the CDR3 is TGCAGTGCTAGTACAGGGGGGAATTCACCCCTCCACTTT.

In nucleotides, the CDR3 is TGTGCCAGCAGTTTATACCAGGTGGCCTACAATGAGCAGTTCTTC. Translated, it gives CASSLYQVAYNEQFF. The chain is built from TRBV27 and TRBJ2-1; D not certain. Trimming took off 1 base at V and 2 bases at J, with 9 bases between the two ends. The CDR3 runs 15 residues. CDR1 and CDR2 from the germline V gene are MNHEY and SMNVEV (reference sequence).

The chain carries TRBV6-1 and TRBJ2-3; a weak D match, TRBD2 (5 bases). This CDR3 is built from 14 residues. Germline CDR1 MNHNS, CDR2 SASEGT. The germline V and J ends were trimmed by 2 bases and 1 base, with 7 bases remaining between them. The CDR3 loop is CASSETGGTDTQYF. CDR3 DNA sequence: TGTGCCAGCAGTGAAACCGGGGGCACAGATACGCAGTATTTT.

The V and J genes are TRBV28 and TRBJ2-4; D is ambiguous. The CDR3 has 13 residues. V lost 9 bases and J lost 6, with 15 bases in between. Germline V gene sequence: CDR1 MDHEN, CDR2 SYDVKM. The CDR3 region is CASHGWSLNIQYF. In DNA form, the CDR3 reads TGTGCCAGTCACGGTTGGAGTTTAAACATTCAGTACTTC.

The CDR3 spells CASRGTNEKLFF. The CDR3 bases are TGTGCCAGTAGGGGAACTAATGAAAAACTGTTTTTT. The gene calls are TRBV28 and TRBJ1-4; D is possibly TRBD1 (5 bases). The CDR3 has 12 amino acids. Germline assignment: CDR1 MDHEN and CDR2 SYDVKM. Trimming removed 9 bases from V and 1 base from J, with 6 bases in between.

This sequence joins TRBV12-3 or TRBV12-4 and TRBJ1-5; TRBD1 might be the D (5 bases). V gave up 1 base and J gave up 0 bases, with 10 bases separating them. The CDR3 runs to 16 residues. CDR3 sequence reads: CASSLGPGPSNQPQHF. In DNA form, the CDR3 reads TGTGCCAGCAGTTTAGGGCCGGGGCCTAGCAATCAGCCCCAGCATTTT.

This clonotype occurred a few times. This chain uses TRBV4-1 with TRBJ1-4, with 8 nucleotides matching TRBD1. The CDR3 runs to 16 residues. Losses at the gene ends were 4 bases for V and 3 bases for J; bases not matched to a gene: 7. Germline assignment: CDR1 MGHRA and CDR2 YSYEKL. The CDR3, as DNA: TGCGCCAGCAGCCCCAGGGGGCAGGGTGCTAATGAAAAACTGTTTTTT. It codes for CASSPRGQGANEKLFF.

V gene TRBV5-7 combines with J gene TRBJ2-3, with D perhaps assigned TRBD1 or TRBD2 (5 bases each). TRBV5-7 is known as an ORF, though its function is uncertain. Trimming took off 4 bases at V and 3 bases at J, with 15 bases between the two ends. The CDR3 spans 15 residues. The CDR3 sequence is CASSPRDQRTDTQYF. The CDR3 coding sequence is TGTGCCAGCAGCCCTCGGGACCAAAGAACAGATACGCAGTATTTT.

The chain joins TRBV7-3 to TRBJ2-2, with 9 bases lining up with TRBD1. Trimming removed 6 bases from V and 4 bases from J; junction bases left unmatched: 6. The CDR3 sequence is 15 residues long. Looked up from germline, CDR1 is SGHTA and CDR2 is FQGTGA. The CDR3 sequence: CASRSTGGATGELFF. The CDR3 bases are TGTGCCAGCAGGTCGACAGGGGGTGCCACCGGGGAGCTGTTTTTT.

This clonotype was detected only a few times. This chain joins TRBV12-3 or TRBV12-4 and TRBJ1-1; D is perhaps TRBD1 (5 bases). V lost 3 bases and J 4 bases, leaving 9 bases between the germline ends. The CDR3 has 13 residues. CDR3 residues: CASSFWDATEAFF. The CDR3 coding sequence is TGTGCCAGCAGTTTTTGGGACGCCACTGAAGCTTTCTTT.

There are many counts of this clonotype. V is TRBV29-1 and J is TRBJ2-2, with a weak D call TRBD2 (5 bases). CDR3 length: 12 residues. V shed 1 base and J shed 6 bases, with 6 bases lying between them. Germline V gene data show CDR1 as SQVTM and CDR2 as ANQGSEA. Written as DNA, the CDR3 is TGCAGCGTTGAAGCCGGGGCCGGGGAGCTGTTTTTT. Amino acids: CSVEAGAGELFF.

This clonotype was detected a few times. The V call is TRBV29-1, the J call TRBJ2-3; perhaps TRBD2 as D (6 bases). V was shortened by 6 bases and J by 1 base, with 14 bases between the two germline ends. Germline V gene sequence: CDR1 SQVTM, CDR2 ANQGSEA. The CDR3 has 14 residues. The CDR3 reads CSVGGAGRTDTQYF. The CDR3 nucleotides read TGCAGCGTCGGAGGGGCGGGGCGCACAGATACGCAGTATTTT.

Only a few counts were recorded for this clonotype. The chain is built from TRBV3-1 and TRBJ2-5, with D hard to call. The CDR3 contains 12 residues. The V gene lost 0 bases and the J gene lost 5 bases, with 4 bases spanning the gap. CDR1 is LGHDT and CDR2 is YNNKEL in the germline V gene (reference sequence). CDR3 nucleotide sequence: TGTGCCAGCAGCCAAGATACGGAGACCCAGTACTTC. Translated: CASSQDTETQYF.

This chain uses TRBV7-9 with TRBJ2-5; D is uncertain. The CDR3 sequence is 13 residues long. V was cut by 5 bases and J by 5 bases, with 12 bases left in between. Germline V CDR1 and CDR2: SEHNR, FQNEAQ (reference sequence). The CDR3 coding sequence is TGTGCCAGCAGCCTCACCCGACGGGAGACCCAGTACTTC. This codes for CASSLTRRETQYF.

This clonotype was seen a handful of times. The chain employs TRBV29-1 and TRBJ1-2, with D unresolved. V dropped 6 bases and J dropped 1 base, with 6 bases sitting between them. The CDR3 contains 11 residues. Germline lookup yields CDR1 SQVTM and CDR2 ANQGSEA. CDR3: CSVGLNYGYTF. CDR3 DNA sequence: TGCAGCGTGGGCCTTAACTATGGCTACACCTTC.

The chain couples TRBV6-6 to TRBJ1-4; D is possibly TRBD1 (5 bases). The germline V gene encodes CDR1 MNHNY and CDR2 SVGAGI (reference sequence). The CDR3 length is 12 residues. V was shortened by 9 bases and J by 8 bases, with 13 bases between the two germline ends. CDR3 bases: TGTGCCAGTGGTCCCGGGACGGAAAAACTGTTTTTT. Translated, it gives CASGPGTEKLFF.

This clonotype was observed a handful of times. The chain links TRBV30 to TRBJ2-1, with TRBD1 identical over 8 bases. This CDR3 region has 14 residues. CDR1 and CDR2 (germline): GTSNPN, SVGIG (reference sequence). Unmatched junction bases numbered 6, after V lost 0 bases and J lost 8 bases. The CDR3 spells CAWSVGTGNDEQFF. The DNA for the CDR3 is TGTGCCTGGAGTGTAGGGACAGGCAATGATGAGCAGTTCTTC.